Below are 28 T cell receptor beta chains sequenced from a single sample in a study of shared clonotypes between healthy human individuals. The table came from immunoSEQ multiplex PCR; TCRdb's copy has only in-frame clones and leaves some out. The table has 2 million to 3 million clones, 80% to 95% seen once. The sample taken for sequencing was naive CD4+ T cells from PBMCs. Subset here: CD45RA+ positively selected. The receptors were gathered from a man younger than 35 in good health. Some clones in this sample may be carry-over from other donors' samples.

The chain uses TRBV21-1 and TRBJ1-4; the D segment call TRBD1 is taken from the table without a DNA check. TRBV21-1 is classified as a pseudogene. The CDR3 spans 14 residues. This CDR3 reads CASSKNSSNEKLFF. Written as DNA, the CDR3 is TGTGCCAGCAGCAAGAACAGCTCTAATGAAAAACTGTTTTTT.

The chain is built from TRBV28 and TRBJ1-1; D not certain. Trimming took off 6 bases at V and 8 bases at J, with 19 bases between the two ends. Looked up from germline, CDR1 is MDHEN and CDR2 is SYDVKM. The CDR3 contains 14 residues. CDR3 DNA sequence: TGTGCCAGCAGCTGGGGAAACACTATGGGGGAAGCTTTCTTT. Translation gives CASSWGNTMGEAFF.

V usage is TRBV4-1 and J usage is TRBJ2-5; D is unclear. CDR1 is MGHRA and CDR2 is YSYEKL in the germline V gene. The CDR3 length is 14 residues. V was trimmed by 4 bases and J by 5 bases, leaving 14 bases between them. Here the CDR3 DNA reads TGCGCCAGCAGCCCGTCCCCAGTTGGCGAGACCCAGTACTTC. Translation gives CASSPSPVGETQYF.

This chain connects TRBV10-3 to TRBJ2-1; D remains ambiguous. CDR1 and CDR2 (germline): ENHRY, SYGVKD. V lost 5 bases, J lost 0 bases, and 2 bases lay in between. There are 12 residues in the CDR3. CDR3 sequence reads: CAISSSYNEQFF. CDR3 nucleotide sequence: TGTGCCATCAGTAGCTCCTACAATGAGCAGTTCTTC.

This chain uses TRBV4-1 with TRBJ2-3, with TRBD2 matching over 12 bases. The CDR3 covers 18 residues. The V and J ends lost 0 bases and 5 bases, in that order; junction bases with no gene match: 9. CDR1 and CDR2 (germline): MGHRA, YSYEKL. The CDR3 loop is CASSQDSLAGGAGDTQYF. The CDR3 DNA sequence: TGCGCCAGCAGCCAAGATTCCCTAGCGGGAGGGGCAGGAGATACGCAGTATTTT.

The chain combines TRBV9 with TRBJ2-6; TRBD1 agrees at 9 bases. The length of the CDR3 is 17 residues. Trimming took 4 bases from V and 2 from J; bases not matched to a gene: 7. Germline V lookup: CDR1 SGDLS, CDR2 YYNGEE. The CDR3 DNA reads TGTGCCAGCAGCTCAGGACAGGGGTTTGCTGGGGCCAACGTCCTGACTTTC. Protein product: CASSSGQGFAGANVLTF.

V is TRBV20-1 and J is TRBJ1-2; D perhaps matches TRBD1 (6 bases). With 3 bases removed from V and 8 bases from J, the gap between germline ends came to 10 bases. This CDR3 spans 11 amino acids. CDR1 is DFQATT, CDR2 SNEGSKA, per germline (reference sequence). DNA of the CDR3: TGCAGTGCTAGGCAGGGGTGGGGCTACACCTTC. Its protein is CSARQGWGYTF.

The V gene is TRBV28, the J gene TRBJ1-5; D is unclear. The CDR3 loop spans 19 amino acids. V shed 3 bases and J shed 0 bases, with 21 bases lying between them. Germline loops: CDR1 MDHEN, CDR2 SYDVKM. Written as DNA, the CDR3 is TGTGCCAGCAGTTTCGACCCGTCGGTCGGAGTGTATAGCAATCAGCCCCAGCATTTT. Its protein product is CASSFDPSVGVYSNQPQHF.

The V gene is TRBV7-8, the J gene TRBJ2-7; the match to TRBD2 covers 10 bases. With 9 bases clipped from V and 2 bases from J, the junction kept 22 bases outside the gene matches. Germline V gene sequence: CDR1 SGHVS, CDR2 FQNEAQ. The CDR3 contains 19 residues. CDR3 in DNA: TGTGCCAGTGCCTTCCTGCGGAGCGGGAGGGCTAGGGGTCCCTACGAGCAGTACTTC. Its protein is CASAFLRSGRARGPYEQYF. The full variable domain, rest sourced from reference TRBV7-8 and TRBJ2-7, is GAGVSQSPRYKVAKRGQDVALRCDPISGHVSLFWYQQALGQGPEFLTYFQNEAQLDKSGLPSDRFFAERPEGSVSTLKIQRTQQEDSAVYLCASAFLRSGRARGPYEQYFGPGTRLTVT.

The chain has TRBV28 and TRBJ1-3, with 7 bases matching TRBD1. This CDR3 has 17 residues. J gave up 1 base and V 8 bases, and 14 bases lay outside the gene matches. Germline CDR1 reads MDHEN; CDR2 reads SYDVKM. CDR3 residues: CASCQGDILLSGNTIYF. CDR3 DNA: TGTGCCAGCTGTCAGGGGGACATCCTCCTATCTGGAAACACCATATATTTT.

This chain connects TRBV30 to TRBJ1-2, with D possibly being TRBD1 (5 bases). The CDR3 has 13 amino acids. Trimming cost V 3 bases and J 6 bases, with 14 bases left between them. Germline loops: CDR1 GTSNPN, CDR2 SVGIG (reference sequence). DNA for the CDR3: TGTGCCTGGAGGAAACAGGAGCGTGATGGCTACACCTTC. Protein: CAWRKQERDGYTF.

V and J are TRBV7-9 and TRBJ2-5, with 8 bases that match TRBD1. Germline-derived CDR1 and CDR2 are SEHNR and FQNEAQ (reference sequence). The CDR3 is 14 residues long. The junction had 5 bases not matched to a gene; V was cut back by 4 bases and J by 4 bases. The CDR3 region has the DNA TGTGCCAGCAGCTCGCGGACAGGGCTAGAGACCCAGTACTTC. It yields the protein CASSSRTGLETQYF.

This sequence joins TRBV7-2 and TRBJ2-3; tentative D call: TRBD2 (6 bases). V lost 2 bases, J lost 0 bases, and 12 bases lay in between. The CDR3 contains 16 residues. Germline assignment: CDR1 SGHTA and CDR2 FQGNSA. The CDR3 nucleotides read TGTGCCAGCAGCTTATTAGCGGTTACTAGCACAGATACGCAGTATTTT. This encodes CASSLLAVTSTDTQYF.

For this clone: Other nucleotide sequences in the sample specify the same CDR3. The rearrangement uses TRBV5-1 and TRBJ1-2, with D hard to call. Germline V lookup: CDR1 SGHRS, CDR2 YFSETQ. The CDR3 sequence is 12 residues long. V lost 2 bases and J lost 6, with 8 bases in between. The CDR3 reads CASSFSEDGYTF. The CDR3 coding sequence is TGCGCCAGCAGCTTCTCCGAGGATGGCTACACCTTC. Together with reference TRBV5-1 and TRBJ1-2, the CDR3 gives the full variable domain: KAGVTQTPRYLIKTRGQQVTLSCSPISGHRSVSWYQQTPGQGLQFLFEYFSETQRNKGNFPGRFSGRQFSNSRSEMNVSTLELGDSALYLCASSFSEDGYTFGSGTRLTVV.

The rearrangement joins TRBV6-5 to TRBJ2-5; either TRBD1 or TRBD2 may fit D (6 bases each). Deletions cut 0 bases from V and 5 bases from J, with 13 bases between. CDR3 size: 15 residues. Germline V gene sequence: CDR1 MNHEY, CDR2 SVGAGI. CDR3 amino acids: CASSYSLGGLETQYF. CDR3 nucleotides: TGTGCCAGCAGTTACTCGCTAGGGGGACTTGAGACCCAGTACTTC.

Comment on this clone: Other DNA sequences in this specimen translate into the identical CDR3. This rearrangement joins TRBV2 to TRBJ2-1; 11 nucleotides align to TRBD2. J lost 6 bases, V lost 0 bases, and 1 base had no gene match. CDR1 is SNHLY and CDR2 is FYNNEI in the germline V gene. CDR3 size: 15 residues. CDR3 protein: CASSEASGRANEQFF. DNA of the CDR3: TGTGCCAGCAGTGAAGCTAGCGGGAGGGCCAATGAGCAGTTCTTC.

J is TRBJ1-5 and V is TRBV6-1; no definite D call. CDR3 length: 14 amino acids. V gave up 1 base and J gave up 6 bases, with 10 bases separating them. Per the germline V gene, CDR1 is MNHNS and CDR2 is SASEGT. The CDR3, as DNA: TGTGCCAGCAGTGAAGACTGGAAAGGTCAGCCCCAGCATTTT. This encodes CASSEDWKGQPQHF.

For this clone: Within the sample, other DNA sequences also encode this same CDR3. The chain joins TRBV5-1 to TRBJ1-2; 8 bases align to TRBD1. The CDR3 runs to 14 residues. The germline gives CDR1 SGHRS, CDR2 YFSETQ. V was pared by 0 bases and J by 4 bases, with 2 bases of the junction left unmatched. The CDR3 bases are TGCGCCAGCAGCTTGGCCCAGGGGGCCTATGGCTACACCTTC. Amino acids: CASSLAQGAYGYTF.

The CDR3 region is CASRFGSEQYF. CDR3 coding DNA: TGTGCCAGCAGATTTGGTTCCGAGCAGTACTTC. V gene TRBV28 combines with J gene TRBJ2-7, with no clear D. Germline V CDR1 and CDR2: MDHEN, SYDVKM. The CDR3 sequence is 11 residues long. V was shortened by 6 bases and J by 6 bases, with 9 bases between the two germline ends.

In its sample, this clone was seen once. The J gene is TRBJ1-5, the V gene TRBV7-8; TRBD1 matches at 7 bases. V lost 5 bases, J lost 3 bases, and 10 bases stayed unmatched. Germline V lookup: CDR1 SGHVS, CDR2 FQNEAQ. The length of the CDR3 is 16 residues. This chain's CDR3 is CASSPRDSYFNQPQHF. In nucleotides, the CDR3 is TGTGCCAGCAGCCCACGGGACAGCTACTTCAATCAGCCCCAGCATTTT.

This clone was picked up a small number of times. The J gene is TRBJ1-5, the V gene TRBV28, with 9 bases aligning to TRBD1. Germline CDR1 reads MDHEN; CDR2 reads SYDVKM. V was clipped by 5 bases and J by 4 bases; unmatched bases: 6. The CDR3 covers 15 residues. For the CDR3, the DNA is TGTGCCAGCAGTGCGGGGACAGGGACGAATCAGCCCCAGCATTTT. Amino acid sequence: CASSAGTGTNQPQHF. Full variable domain (remainder filled in from reference TRBV28 and TRBJ1-5): DVKVTQSSRYLVKRTGEKVFLECVQDMDHENMFWYRQDPGLGLRLIYFSYDVKMKEKGDIPEGYSVSREKKERFSLILESASTNQTSMYLCASSAGTGTNQPQHFGDGTRLSIL.

J is TRBJ1-1 and V is TRBV2; D may be TRBD1 (6 bases). Germline V gene data show CDR1 as SNHLY and CDR2 as FYNNEI. Trimming shortened V by 7 bases and J by 4 bases, and 13 bases separated the two germline ends. The CDR3 contains 13 residues. The CDR3 spells CASTISGVTEAFF. CDR3 DNA: TGTGCCAGCACAATCTCAGGGGTCACTGAAGCTTTCTTT. The complete variable domain, with remaining parts taken from reference TRBV2 and TRBJ1-1, reads EPEVTQTPSHQVTQMGQEVILRCVPISNHLYFYWYRQILGQKVEFLVSFYNNEISEKSEIFDDQFSVERPDGSNFTLKIRSTKLEDSAMYFCASTISGVTEAFFGQGTRLTVV.

CDR3 sequence (DNA): TGCGCCAGCAGCTGGGGGACTAGCGGGATCCCCGATACGCAGTATTTT. Amino acids: CASSWGTSGIPDTQYF. The J gene is TRBJ2-3, the V gene TRBV5-1; 13 nucleotides agree with TRBD2. The CDR3 is 16 amino acids. J was trimmed by 6 bases and V by 3 bases; bases with no gene match: 7. CDR1 and CDR2 (germline): SGHRS, YFSETQ.

The CDR3: CASSVLAGDEQYF. In DNA, the CDR3 is TGTGCCAGCAGCGTCCTAGCGGGAGACGAGCAGTACTTC. The chain links TRBV7-9 to TRBJ2-7, with TRBD2 identical over 10 bases. The CDR3 spans 13 residues. CDR1 and CDR2 from the germline V gene are SEHNR and FQNEAQ (reference sequence). The V gene end was trimmed by 5 bases and the J gene end by 5 bases; junction bases not matched to a gene: 3.

V is TRBV5-1 and J is TRBJ2-7, with 7 bases identical to TRBD2. V shed 3 bases and J 0 bases; nucleotides not matched to a gene: 6. This CDR3 contains 15 residues. From germline, CDR1 is SGHRS and CDR2 YFSETQ. In DNA form, the CDR3 reads TGCGCCAGCAGCTCCCTAGCGGAACTCTCCTACGAGCAGTACTTC. Protein product: CASSSLAELSYEQYF.

J is TRBJ2-7 and V is TRBV4-1; tentative D call: TRBD1 (6 bases). CDR3 length: 15 amino acids. CDR1 and CDR2 (germline): MGHRA, YSYEKL. V lost 4 bases and J 0 bases, leaving 13 bases between the germline ends. DNA for the CDR3: TGCGCCAGCAGCCGGAGCACAGGGATCTCCTACGAGCAGTACTTC. The encoded protein is CASSRSTGISYEQYF.

The V call is TRBV11-3, the J call TRBJ2-2; D is perhaps TRBD1 or TRBD2 (6 bases each). The CDR3 has 15 residues. Trimming cost V 7 bases and J 4 bases, with 16 bases left between them. Germline lookup yields CDR1 SGHNT and CDR2 YENEEA. The CDR3 here is CASTIGGTATGELFF. The CDR3 bases are TGTGCCAGCACCATAGGGGGGACGGCCACCGGGGAGCTGTTTTTT.

The chain employs TRBV5-6 and TRBJ1-2; tentative D call: TRBD1 (5 bases). CDR3 length: 15 amino acids. The germline V and J ends were trimmed by 7 bases and 0 bases, with 16 bases remaining between them. CDR1 is SGHDT and CDR2 is YYEEEE in the germline V gene. The CDR3 DNA sequence: TGTGCCAGCGGAATGGGGACGTCGTCTAACTATGGCTACACCTTC. Amino acids: CASGMGTSSNYGYTF.